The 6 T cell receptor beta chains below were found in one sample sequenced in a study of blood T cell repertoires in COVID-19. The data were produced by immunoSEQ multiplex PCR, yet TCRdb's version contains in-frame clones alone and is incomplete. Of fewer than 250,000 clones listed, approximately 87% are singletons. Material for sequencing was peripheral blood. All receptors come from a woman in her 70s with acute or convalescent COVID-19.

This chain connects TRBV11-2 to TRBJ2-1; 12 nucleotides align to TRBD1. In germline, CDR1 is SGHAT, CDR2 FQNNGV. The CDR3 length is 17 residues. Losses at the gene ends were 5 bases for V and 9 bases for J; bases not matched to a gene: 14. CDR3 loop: CASSLSRDRGQFGEQFF. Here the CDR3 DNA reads TGTGCCAGCAGCCTATCCCGGGACAGGGGGCAATTCGGTGAGCAGTTCTTC.

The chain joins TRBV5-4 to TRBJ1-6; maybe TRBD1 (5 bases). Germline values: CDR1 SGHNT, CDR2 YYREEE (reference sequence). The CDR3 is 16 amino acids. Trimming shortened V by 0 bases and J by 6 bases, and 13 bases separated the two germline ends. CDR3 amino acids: CASSLGGEPANSPLHF. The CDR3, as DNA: TGTGCCAGCAGCTTGGGGGGGGAGCCCGCTAATTCACCCCTCCACTTT. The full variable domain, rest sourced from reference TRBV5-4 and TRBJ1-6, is ETGVTQSPTHLIKTRGQQVTLRCSSQSGHNTVSWYQQALGQGPQFIFQYYREEENGRGNFPPRFSGLQFPNYSSELNVNALELDDSALYLCASSLGGEPANSPLHFGNGTRLTVT.

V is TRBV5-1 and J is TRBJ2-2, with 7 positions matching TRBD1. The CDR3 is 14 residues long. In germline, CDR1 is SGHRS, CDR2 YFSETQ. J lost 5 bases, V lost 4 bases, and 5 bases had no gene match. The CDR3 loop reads CASSTGQPTGELFF. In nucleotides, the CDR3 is TGCGCCAGCAGCACGGGACAGCCGACCGGGGAGCTGTTTTTT.

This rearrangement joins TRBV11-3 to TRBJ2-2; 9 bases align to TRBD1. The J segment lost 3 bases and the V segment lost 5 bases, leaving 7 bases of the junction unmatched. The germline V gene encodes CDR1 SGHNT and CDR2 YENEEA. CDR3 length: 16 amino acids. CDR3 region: CASSTPRDRDTGELFF. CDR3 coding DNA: TGTGCCAGCAGCACCCCAAGGGACAGGGACACCGGGGAGCTGTTTTTT.

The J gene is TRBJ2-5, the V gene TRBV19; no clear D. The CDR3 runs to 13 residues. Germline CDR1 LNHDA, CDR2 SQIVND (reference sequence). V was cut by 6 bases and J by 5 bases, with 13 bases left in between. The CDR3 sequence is CASSPKRGETQYF. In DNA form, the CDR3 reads TGTGCCAGTAGCCCCAAAAGAGGCGAGACCCAGTACTTC.

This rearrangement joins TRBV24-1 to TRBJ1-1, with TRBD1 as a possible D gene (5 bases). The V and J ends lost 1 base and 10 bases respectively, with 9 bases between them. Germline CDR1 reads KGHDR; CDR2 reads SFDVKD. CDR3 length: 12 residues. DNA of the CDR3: TGTGCCACCAGTGATTTCGGGGGGAGAGCTTTCTTT. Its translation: CATSDFGGRAFF.